This TCR beta chain was identified during a study of shared clonotypes between healthy human individuals. Study observations and caveats: The sampled material consisted only of blood, and tissue repertoires are likely to differ.

Free of recent acute infections or vaccinations, the donors were healthy HIV-negative adults. In the case of this clone: Its antigen remains unidentified.

Per germline, CDR1 LNHDA and CDR2 SQIVND (reference sequence). The CDR3 loop spans 14 amino acids. V lost 4 bases and J 0 bases, leaving 8 bases between the germline ends. TCRdb's copy holds only in-frame clones and misses some; the assay was immunoSEQ multiplex PCR. The table shows about 1.1 million clones, with 78% occurring only once. The sequence came from a young man in good health. Some clones in this sample may be carry-over from other donors' samples. Sequencing input: memory CD4+ T cells from PBMCs. Subset indicated: CD45RA-negative fraction. The chain uses TRBV19 and TRBJ2-3; D uncertain. CDR3 region: CASSKPSSTDTQYF. As DNA, the CDR3 is TGTGCCAGTAGTAAACCGTCTAGCACAGATACGCAGTATTTT.